These 10 T cell receptor beta chains originate from one sample sequenced in a study of CD8+ T cells in alopecia areata. Extraction and reverse transcription of RNA yielded cDNA as the sequencing template. Generated by immunoSEQ multiplex PCR, the TCRdb table keeps only in-frame clones and is missing some. This table has roughly 250,000 clones, under 70% appearing once. Source: CD4+ T cells sorted from blood, taken at week 0. These receptors were obtained from a human donor with alopecia areata.

The chain couples TRBV30 to TRBJ2-1, with D possibly TRBD1 on 6 matching bases. The CDR3 contains 11 residues. V lost 3 bases and J 14 bases, leaving 14 bases between the germline ends. Germline V gives CDR1 GTSNPN, CDR2 SVGIG (reference sequence). DNA of the CDR3: TGTGCCTGGAGCATAACCGGGACAAAGTTCTTC. Translating it yields CAWSITGTKFF.

A remark on this clone: This same CDR3 is encoded by further DNA sequences in the sample. CDR3: CASSLQGAGETQYF. CDR3 nucleotides: TGCGCCAGCAGTCTACAGGGGGCAGGGGAGACCCAGTACTTC. The chain couples TRBV5-1 to TRBJ2-5; 9 positions match TRBD1. Germline loops: CDR1 SGHRS, CDR2 YFSETQ. The ends lost 5 bases at V and 5 bases at J; junction bases unmatched: 7. This CDR3 spans 14 amino acids.

This clone was picked up a small number of times. In nucleotides, the CDR3 is TGTGCCTGGTCCAGGGCGCTCGTCTCTGGGGCCAACGTCCTGACTTTC. Its protein product is CAWSRALVSGANVLTF. The chain recombines TRBV30 with TRBJ2-6, with a weak D call TRBD1 (5 bases). The CDR3 has 16 residues. The germline V gene has CDR1 GTSNPN and CDR2 SVGIG (reference sequence). V was cut by 5 bases and J by 0 bases, with 14 bases left in between.

V is TRBV29-1 and J is TRBJ2-5, with TRBD2 identical over 7 bases. In germline, CDR1 is SQVTM, CDR2 ANQGSEA. The CDR3 spans 13 residues. V lost 6 bases and J lost 2; bases outside the gene matches: 6. DNA of the CDR3: TGCAGCGTCGGGGGGACTCGACAAGAGACCCAGTACTTC. Protein sequence: CSVGGTRQETQYF.

The rearrangement links TRBV7-8 to TRBJ2-5; 15 bases fit TRBD2. Germline assignment: CDR1 SGHVS and CDR2 FQNEAQ. V shed 5 bases, J shed 3 bases, and the junction held 7 bases outside the gene matches. The CDR3 sequence is 17 residues long. The DNA for the CDR3 is TGTGCCAGCAGCAACGGACTAGCGGGGGGGACTGAAGAGACCCAGTACTTC. Encoded protein: CASSNGLAGGTEETQYF.

The chain couples TRBV7-9 to TRBJ1-6, with no clear D. CDR1 and CDR2 (germline): SEHNR, FQNEAQ (reference sequence). The CDR3 has 14 amino acids. Trimming took 1 base from V and 4 from J, leaving 5 bases between them. In DNA form, the CDR3 reads TGTGCCAGCAGCTTAGACGGGTATAATTCACCCCTCCACTTT. Translating it yields CASSLDGYNSPLHF.

The V gene is TRBV21-1, the J gene TRBJ2-7; the DNA was not used to check the table's D call, TRBD1. TRBV21-1 counts as a pseudogene. The CDR3 covers 13 residues. CDR3 nucleotides: TGTGCCAGCAAACATACCAGGGGGCGCGAGCAGTACTTC. This codes for CASKHTRGREQYF.

This clone came up a few times. DNA for the CDR3: TGTGCCAGCAGTTTCCGGACAGGGGGCTACGAGCAGTACTTC. It yields the protein CASSFRTGGYEQYF. The chain links TRBV7-2 to TRBJ2-7, with TRBD1 matching over 10 bases. The CDR3 consists of 14 residues. The junction had 5 bases not matched to a gene; V was cut back by 6 bases and J by 3 bases. Germline lookup yields CDR1 SGHTA and CDR2 FQGNSA. Supplemented by reference TRBV7-2 and TRBJ2-7, the full variable domain reads GAGVSQSPSNKVTEKGKDVELRCDPISGHTALYWYRQSLGQGLEFLIYFQGNSAPDKSGLPSDRFSAERTGGSVSTLTIQRTQQEDSAVYLCASSFRTGGYEQYFGPGTRLTVT.

The rearrangement uses TRBV27 and TRBJ2-5; D not resolved. The CDR3 loop spans 10 amino acids. The germline V and J ends were trimmed by 9 bases and 7 bases, with 9 bases remaining between them. CDR1 MNHEY and CDR2 SMNVEV come from the germline V gene (reference sequence). CDR3 residues: CASPLGTQYF. The DNA for the CDR3 is TGTGCCAGTCCCCTAGGGACCCAGTACTTC.

The rearrangement joins TRBV6-1 to TRBJ2-7; no definite D call. Trimming stripped 4 bases from V and 4 bases from J, with 11 bases between. Germline V gene data show CDR1 as MNHNS and CDR2 as SASEGT. This CDR3 spans 13 amino acids. CDR3 sequence (DNA): TGTGCCAGCAGTGTCGTGTCTCGGTACGAGCAGTACTTC. It codes for CASSVVSRYEQYF.